The 23 T cell receptor beta chains in this list originate from one sample, sequenced in a study of blood T cell repertoires in COVID-19. The assay was immunoSEQ multiplex PCR, and TCRdb's table has in-frame clones only and misses some. The profile shows some 260,000 clones, roughly nine tenths of them singletons. Sequencing was done on a sample of PBMCs or T cells enriched from blood (not recorded which). These receptors all stem from a woman in her thirties with acute COVID-19.

The V and J genes are TRBV4-1 and TRBJ2-1, with TRBD1 matching 7 bases. From germline, CDR1 is MGHRA and CDR2 YSYEKL. The CDR3 is 13 residues long. V lost 5 bases to trimming and J lost 4 bases; unmatched junction nucleotides: 2. CDR3 amino acids: CASSEGQYNEQFF. As DNA, the CDR3 is TGCGCCAGCAGCGAGGGACAGTACAATGAGCAGTTCTTC.

The V gene is TRBV13, the J gene TRBJ2-7, with 10 bases aligning to TRBD1. This CDR3 has 14 amino acids. With 4 bases clipped from V and 2 bases from J, the junction kept 2 bases outside the gene matches. In germline, CDR1 is PRHDT, CDR2 FYEKMQ (reference sequence). The CDR3 spells CASSSGTGAYEQYF. DNA of the CDR3: TGTGCCAGCAGCTCCGGGACAGGGGCCTACGAGCAGTACTTC.

The chain has TRBV5-1 and TRBJ2-1, with 8 bases identical to TRBD2. This CDR3 is 14 amino acids long. CDR1 and CDR2 (germline): SGHRS, YFSETQ. J was trimmed by 9 bases and V by 5 bases; bases with no gene match: 10. The CDR3 spells CASSSGEPSGEQFF. CDR3 DNA: TGCGCCAGCAGTAGCGGGGAGCCGTCGGGTGAGCAGTTCTTC. Full variable domain (remainder filled in from reference TRBV5-1 and TRBJ2-1): KAGVTQTPRYLIKTRGQQVTLSCSPISGHRSVSWYQQTPGQGLQFLFEYFSETQRNKGNFPGRFSGRQFSNSRSEMNVSTLELGDSALYLCASSSGEPSGEQFFGPGTRLTVL.

V usage is TRBV29-1 and J usage is TRBJ2-1; TRBD1 might be the D (5 bases). The V gene's germline CDR1 is SQVTM and CDR2 ANQGSEA. The length of the CDR3 is 12 residues. Trimming stripped 7 bases from V and 4 bases from J, with 11 bases between. DNA of the CDR3: TGCAGCGGAAAGACAGTATACAATGAGCAGTTCTTC. As protein: CSGKTVYNEQFF.

This sequence joins TRBV5-4 and TRBJ2-7, with 11 bases aligning to TRBD2. CDR1 and CDR2 from the germline V gene are SGHNT and YYREEE (reference sequence). This CDR3 comprises 15 residues. J gave up 3 bases and V 1 base, and 3 bases lay outside the gene matches. CDR3 sequence (DNA): TGTGCCAGCAGCTTGACTAGCGGGAGTATCTACGAGCAGTACTTC. The encoded protein is CASSLTSGSIYEQYF.

This rearrangement joins TRBV9 to TRBJ1-6; tentative D call: TRBD1 (5 bases). Germline-derived CDR1 and CDR2 are SGDLS and YYNGEE. The CDR3 covers 13 residues. Trimming took 4 bases from V and 10 from J, leaving 12 bases between them. The CDR3 DNA reads as TGTGCCAGCAGCTCGCGGGGGGGATCACCCCTCCACTTT. This translates into CASSSRGGSPLHF.

The chain employs TRBV24-1 and TRBJ1-1; D possibly corresponds to TRBD1 (5 bases). Per the germline V gene, CDR1 is KGHDR and CDR2 is SFDVKD. This CDR3 region has 11 residues. V was cut by 5 bases and J by 9 bases, with 9 bases left in between. As DNA, the CDR3 is TGTGCCACCAGTGTTCAGGGTAAAGCTTTCTTT. Translation: CATSVQGKAFF.

This chain links TRBV9 with TRBJ1-1; 8 nucleotides line up with TRBD1. With V trimmed by 3 bases and J by 5 bases, 6 bases remained unmatched. Per germline, CDR1 SGDLS and CDR2 YYNGEE. The length of the CDR3 is 14 residues. The CDR3 reads CASSAGQGGTEAFF. CDR3 DNA sequence: TGTGCCAGCAGCGCCGGACAGGGCGGGACTGAAGCTTTCTTT.

V gene TRBV16 combines with J gene TRBJ2-7; TRBD2 aligns across 7 bases. V was pared by 0 bases and J by 2 bases, with 4 bases of the junction left unmatched. The CDR3 is 15 residues long. Germline values: CDR1 KGHSY, CDR2 FQNENV. CDR3 DNA: TGTGCCAGCAGCCAATCGTTGGCGGGAGCCTACGAGCAGTACTTC. Its translation: CASSQSLAGAYEQYF.

The rearrangement joins TRBV3-1 (or the pseudogene TRBV3-2) to TRBJ1-1; no firm D call. The CDR3 runs to 16 residues. V lost 0 bases and J lost 7, with 18 bases in between. Germline V CDR1 and CDR2: LGHDT, YNNKEL (reference sequence). The CDR3 coding sequence is TGTGCCAGCAGCCAAGATGGCCGGGATGGTTTGATTGAAGCTTTCTTT. Protein sequence: CASSQDGRDGLIEAFF.

V is TRBV28 and J is TRBJ1-1, with 7 bases that match TRBD1. Germline-derived CDR1 and CDR2 are MDHEN and SYDVKM. The CDR3 contains 15 residues. V lost 2 bases to trimming and J lost 6 bases; unmatched junction nucleotides: 9. The CDR3 DNA reads TGTGCCAGCAGTTTACCCCGAAGGCAGGGGGCTGAAGCTTTCTTT. Translation: CASSLPRRQGAEAFF.

This clone was counted a single time. The genes are TRBV7-2 and TRBJ2-5; tentatively, D is TRBD1 (6 bases). This CDR3 region has 14 residues. Germline V gene lookup returns CDR1 SGHTA and CDR2 FQGNSA. V was pared by 5 bases and J by 5 bases, with 15 bases between. As DNA, the CDR3 is TGTGCCAGCAGCACGGCGCAGGGGCCGGAGACCCAGTACTTC. This codes for CASSTAQGPETQYF.

The V gene is TRBV9, the J gene TRBJ1-2, with D unresolved. Germline CDR1 and CDR2: SGDLS and YYNGEE. CDR3 length equals 13 residues. Trimming stripped 2 bases from V and 8 bases from J, with 13 bases between. The CDR3 sequence: CASSVVAGGGYTF. The CDR3 DNA is TGTGCCAGCAGCGTGGTTGCGGGCGGCGGCTACACCTTC.

The chain employs TRBV9 and TRBJ2-3, with 9 bases lining up with TRBD2. The CDR3 is 16 amino acids. After removal of 0 bases from V and 2 bases from J, the junction contained 4 bases not matched to a gene. Germline V lookup: CDR1 SGDLS, CDR2 YYNGEE. The DNA for the CDR3 is TGTGCCAGCAGCGTAGGGCTAGCGGGACCCACAGATACGCAGTATTTT. It encodes CASSVGLAGPTDTQYF. Variable domain in full (rest from reference TRBV9 and TRBJ2-3): DSGVTQTPKHLITATGQRVTLRCSPRSGDLSVYWYQQSLDQGLQFLIQYYNGEERAKGNILERFSAQQFPDLHSELNLSSLELGDSALYFCASSVGLAGPTDTQYFGPGTRLTVL.

This sequence joins TRBV2 and TRBJ1-6, with TRBD1 matching 12 bases. V trimming: 8 bases; J trimming: 1 base; junction bases outside the gene matches: 9. The CDR3 length is 18 residues. Per germline, CDR1 SNHLY and CDR2 FYNNEI. The DNA for the CDR3 is TGTGCCAGCGGGGGACAGGGGGCAGGAAGGTCCTATAATTCACCCCTCCACTTT. Amino acids: CASGGQGAGRSYNSPLHF. Together with reference TRBV2 and TRBJ1-6, the CDR3 gives the full variable domain: EPEVTQTPSHQVTQMGQEVILRCVPISNHLYFYWYRQILGQKVEFLVSFYNNEISEKSEIFDDQFSVERPDGSNFTLKIRSTKLEDSAMYFCASGGQGAGRSYNSPLHFGNGTRLTVT.

The sample holds a few counts of this clone. The chain joins TRBV18 to TRBJ1-2; the match to TRBD1 covers 7 bases. The CDR3 is 16 residues long. Germline CDR1 reads KGHSH; CDR2 reads LQKENI. The V gene end was trimmed by 0 bases and the J gene end by 4 bases; junction bases not matched to a gene: 8. Here the CDR3 reads CASSPPVTGPTYGYTF. DNA of the CDR3: TGTGCCAGCTCACCACCGGTGACAGGGCCCACCTATGGCTACACCTTC.

This chain joins TRBV6-2 or TRBV6-3 and TRBJ1-2; D might be TRBD1 (6 bases). The CDR3 spans 15 residues. Deletions cut 5 bases from V and 0 bases from J, with 13 bases between. Germline-derived CDR1 and CDR2 are MNHEY and SVGEGT. The CDR3, as DNA: TGTGCCAGCAGTCTAGACAGGCGAGCTAACTATGGCTACACCTTC. This gives the protein CASSLDRRANYGYTF.

Only a few counts were recorded for this clone. The chain carries TRBV18 and TRBJ2-7; unclear D gene. Germline V CDR1 and CDR2: KGHSH, LQKENI. The CDR3 loop spans 15 amino acids. V gave up 3 bases and J gave up 3 bases, with 15 bases separating them. The CDR3 DNA reads TGTGCCAGCTCACCGGAAGAACAGAGCTACTACGAGCAGTACTTC. The encoded protein is CASSPEEQSYYEQYF.

The chain carries TRBV19 and TRBJ1-2, with TRBD1 matching over 8 bases. Germline CDR1 LNHDA, CDR2 SQIVND (reference sequence). V trimming: 3 bases; J trimming: 8 bases; junction bases outside the gene matches: 11. The CDR3 contains 15 residues. The CDR3 nucleotides read TGTGCCAGTAGTATCATCTCGACAGGGGATGGAGGCTACACCTTC. Translating it yields CASSIISTGDGGYTF. Full variable domain (remainder filled in from reference TRBV19 and TRBJ1-2): DGGITQSPKYLFRKEGQNVTLSCEQNLNHDAMYWYRQDPGQGLRLIYYSQIVNDFQKGDIAEGYSVSREKKESFPLTVTSAQKNPTAFYLCASSIISTGDGGYTFGSGTRLTVV.

V gene TRBV28 combines with J gene TRBJ1-1; no clear D gene. The CDR3 consists of 13 residues. Germline lookup yields CDR1 MDHEN and CDR2 SYDVKM. Trimming left V 3 bases short and J 4 bases short, with 9 bases between. CDR3 in amino acids: CASSLRGSTEAFF. The CDR3 DNA reads TGTGCCAGCAGTTTGCGAGGGAGCACTGAAGCTTTCTTT.

The V call is TRBV3-1 (or the pseudogene TRBV3-2), the J call TRBJ2-3; tentatively, D is TRBD2 (6 bases). This CDR3 is 14 amino acids long. Per the germline V gene, CDR1 is LGHDT and CDR2 is YNNKEL (reference sequence). With 3 bases removed from V and 2 bases from J, the gap between germline ends came to 9 bases. CDR3 coding DNA: TGTGCCAGCAGCCAGGGGGACTTCACAGATACGCAGTATTTT. Translating it yields CASSQGDFTDTQYF.

This chain connects TRBV7-2 to TRBJ1-5; 8 bases are shared with TRBD1. Unmatched junction bases numbered 17, after V lost 7 bases and J lost 3 bases. The CDR3 has 18 amino acids. From germline, CDR1 is SGHTA and CDR2 FQGNSA. The CDR3 DNA is TGTGCCAGCACCCTAGCCGGGCAGGGGGCTTCTTTCAATCAGCCCCAGCATTTT. It codes for CASTLAGQGASFNQPQHF.

The rearrangement links TRBV29-1 to TRBJ2-1; 7 nucleotides align to TRBD2. The CDR3 consists of 15 residues. V was clipped by 6 bases and J by 0 bases; unmatched bases: 8. Germline-derived CDR1 and CDR2 are SQVTM and ANQGSEA. The CDR3 DNA is TGCAGCGTGTCACCCGGGGGGAGCTCCTACAATGAGCAGTTCTTC. Amino acids: CSVSPGGSSYNEQFF.